A single sample gave rise to the 6 T cell receptor beta chains below, sequenced in a study of tumour-infiltrating T cells in Burkitt lymphoma. Clones were sequenced by immunoSEQ multiplex PCR, and TCRdb holds only the in-frame ones, with some missing. The sample includes approximately 46,000 clones, 30% to 40% of them seen just once. The material sequenced was tumor tissue. All receptors come from a human donor with Burkitt lymphoma.

The V call is TRBV28, the J call TRBJ1-2; D gene unclear. CDR1 and CDR2 from the germline V gene are MDHEN and SYDVKM. The CDR3 loop spans 12 amino acids. Trimming removed 3 bases from V and 6 bases from J, with 8 bases in between. The CDR3 nucleotides are TGTGCCAGCAGTTTCGTTGGCGATGGCTACACCTTC. Translation gives CASSFVGDGYTF.

This clone has only a few counts. This chain links TRBV7-9 with TRBJ1-2; D might be TRBD1 (6 bases). Between the trimmed V and J ends, which lost 1 base and 3 bases, there was a span of 12 bases. CDR1 and CDR2 from the germline V gene are SEHNR and FQNEAQ (reference sequence). This CDR3 has 15 amino acids. The chain's CDR3 is CASSLGGGLHYGYTF. The CDR3 DNA reads TGTGCCAGCAGCTTAGGGGGGGGCCTACACTATGGCTACACCTTC.

This clone was seen only a few times. The genes are TRBV2 and TRBJ2-5, with D tentatively TRBD2 (5 bases). Per germline, CDR1 SNHLY and CDR2 FYNNEI. Trimming left V 3 bases short and J 7 bases short, with 6 bases between. The CDR3 is made up of 11 amino acids. The CDR3 loop is CASSDRGTQYF. The CDR3 nucleotides are TGTGCCAGCAGTGACCGGGGGACCCAGTACTTC.

The V gene is TRBV5-5, the J gene TRBJ2-7; weak D call: TRBD2 (6 bases). The CDR3 runs to 16 residues. Germline CDR1 and CDR2: SGHKS and YYEKEE (reference sequence). Trimming left V 2 bases short and J 2 bases short, with 17 bases between. The CDR3 region is CASSFGNPAGTYEQYF. CDR3 nucleotide sequence: TGTGCCAGCAGCTTCGGGAATCCAGCGGGTACCTACGAGCAGTACTTC.

V and J are TRBV18 and TRBJ1-2, with D maybe TRBD1 (6 bases). This CDR3 is 15 amino acids long. V was shortened by 2 bases and J by 5 bases, with 15 bases between the two germline ends. Germline V gene sequence: CDR1 KGHSH, CDR2 LQKENI. The CDR3 here is CASSPGGRGFYGYTF. Written as DNA, the CDR3 is TGTGCCAGCTCACCAGGGGGCAGGGGATTTTATGGCTACACCTTC.

This chain connects TRBV5-4 to TRBJ1-5; D gene ambiguous. Germline V gene data show CDR1 as SGHNT and CDR2 as YYREEE (reference sequence). Trimming removed 4 bases at V and 15 bases at J, with 5 bases between. CDR3 length equals 8 residues. This CDR3 reads CASSPRHF. The CDR3, as DNA: TGTGCCAGCAGCCCCAGGCATTTT.